These T cell receptor beta chains were read from a single sample in a study of human T cells and chemical hapten exposure. TCRdb itself ran the RACE reads through MiXCR, one entry per CDR3 protein. Of some 110,000 distinct CDR3 sequences detected, over 10% appear once; the ten largest clones hold 1.3% to 1.5%. The specimen was whole blood, collected in connection with sensitization to the hapten diphenylcyclopropenone (DPC). The origin of the receptors is a woman aged 50 to 60 with alopecia areata. Some clones in this sample may be carry-over from other donors' samples. Each CDR3 is given with its conserved first and last residue. Each record gives: CDR3 length, J gene, D gene, clone size, V gene, CDR3 DNA, CDR3 protein. A D gene is named only where the DNA matches it firmly. Part of the rows lack a size; the others show once, few, many or a class for expanded clones.

cdr3_length: 16; j_call: TRBJ2-7; d_call: TRBD1; clone_size: -; v_call: TRBV10-3; cdr3_nt: TGTGCCATCAGTGAGTCGGGGACAGGTACTTACTACGAGCAGTACTTC; cdr3_aa: CAISESGTGTYYEQYF
cdr3_length: 14; j_call: TRBJ1-1; d_call: -; clone_size: many; v_call: TRBV6-5; cdr3_nt: TGTGCCAGCAGTTACGCAGGGGTAAACACTGAAGCTTTCTTT; cdr3_aa: CASSYAGVNTEAFF
cdr3_length: 14; j_call: TRBJ2-1; d_call: -; clone_size: few; v_call: TRBV20-1; cdr3_nt: TGCAGTGCTAGTGACTATCTATCCTACAATGAGCAGTTCTTC; cdr3_aa: CSASDYLSYNEQFF
cdr3_length: 15; j_call: TRBJ1-2; d_call: -; clone_size: many; v_call: TRBV7-2; cdr3_nt: TGTGCCAGCAGCCCGTGGACAGTGACCAACTATGGCTACACCTTC; cdr3_aa: CASSPWTVTNYGYTF
cdr3_length: 17; j_call: TRBJ1-1; d_call: TRBD1; clone_size: -; v_call: TRBV7-6; cdr3_nt: TGTGCCAGCAGCTTAAGTTATGGCAGGGGGCGACGTACTGAAGCTTTCTTT; cdr3_aa: CASSLSYGRGRRTEAFF
cdr3_length: 15; j_call: TRBJ2-3; d_call: -; clone_size: many; v_call: TRBV24-1; cdr3_nt: TGTGCCACCAGTGATTTCGGAGGGCCCACAGATACGCAGTATTTT; cdr3_aa: CATSDFGGPTDTQYF
cdr3_length: 13; j_call: TRBJ2-1; d_call: -; clone_size: many; v_call: TRBV7-9; cdr3_nt: TGTGCCAGCACCACCACTCCGAGGAATGAGCAGTTCTTC; cdr3_aa: CASTTTPRNEQFF
cdr3_length: 14; j_call: TRBJ1-2; d_call: -; clone_size: -; v_call: TRBV2; cdr3_nt: TGTGCCAGCAGTGAAGCTGCAGTGTACTATGGCTACACCTTC; cdr3_aa: CASSEAAVYYGYTF
cdr3_length: 13; j_call: TRBJ2-5; d_call: -; clone_size: few; v_call: TRBV18; cdr3_nt: TGTGCCAGCTCACCTCAACCTCGAGAGACCCAGTACTTC; cdr3_aa: CASSPQPRETQYF
cdr3_length: 14; j_call: TRBJ1-2; d_call: -; clone_size: few; v_call: TRBV6-1; cdr3_nt: TGTGCCAGCAGCGGACAGTTATCTAACTATGGCTACACCTTC; cdr3_aa: CASSGQLSNYGYTF
cdr3_length: 16; j_call: TRBJ2-7; d_call: -; clone_size: many; v_call: TRBV6-5; cdr3_nt: TGTGCCAGCAGTTACTCAGGGGCCGACACCGCCTACGAGCAGTACTTC; cdr3_aa: CASSYSGADTAYEQYF
cdr3_length: 15; j_call: TRBJ1-4; d_call: -; clone_size: -; v_call: TRBV6-5; cdr3_nt: TGTGCCAGCAGTTACGACGCTGCAACTAATGAAAAACTGTTTTTT; cdr3_aa: CASSYDAATNEKLFF
cdr3_length: 15; j_call: TRBJ2-5; d_call: -; clone_size: -; v_call: TRBV6-5; cdr3_nt: TGTGCCAGCAGTTACTCGACTCTGGGGCCGGAGACCCAGTACTTC; cdr3_aa: CASSYSTLGPETQYF
cdr3_length: 17; j_call: TRBJ1-5; d_call: -; clone_size: many; v_call: TRBV6-5; cdr3_nt: TGTGCCAGCAGTGCGATGGTTCCCAGGGGCAGCAATCAGCCCCAGCATTTT; cdr3_aa: CASSAMVPRGSNQPQHF
cdr3_length: 14; j_call: TRBJ2-3; d_call: -; clone_size: -; v_call: TRBV20-1; cdr3_nt: TGCAGTGCTATTGCCGGTGTGATTACAGATACGCAGTATTTT; cdr3_aa: CSAIAGVITDTQYF
cdr3_length: 13; j_call: TRBJ1-4; d_call: -; clone_size: few; v_call: TRBV5-5; cdr3_nt: TGTGCCAGCAGCTTCCGGGACCAAGAAAAACTGTTTTTT; cdr3_aa: CASSFRDQEKLFF
cdr3_length: 18; j_call: TRBJ2-1; d_call: TRBD2; clone_size: -; v_call: TRBV7-6; cdr3_nt: TGTGCCAGCAGCTTAGCCCCACCTCTAGCGGAGGTCTACAATGAGCAGTTCTTC; cdr3_aa: CASSLAPPLAEVYNEQFF
cdr3_length: 13; j_call: TRBJ2-7; d_call: -; clone_size: few; v_call: TRBV11-3; cdr3_nt: TGTGCCAGCAGCCCACGGAGCTCCTACGAGCAGTACTTC; cdr3_aa: CASSPRSSYEQYF
cdr3_length: 16; j_call: TRBJ2-7; d_call: TRBD2; clone_size: many; v_call: TRBV5-6; cdr3_nt: TGTGCCAGCAGCAAACCGGGACTAGCGGGCCCCTACGAGCAGTACTTC; cdr3_aa: CASSKPGLAGPYEQYF
cdr3_length: 16; j_call: TRBJ2-4; d_call: -; clone_size: -; v_call: TRBV12-3/TRBV12-4; cdr3_nt: TGTGCCAGCAGTTTTGGTTCCGTCCGAGCCAAAAACATTCAGTACTTC; cdr3_aa: CASSFGSVRAKNIQYF
cdr3_length: 15; j_call: TRBJ1-5; d_call: TRBD1; clone_size: medium-sized; v_call: TRBV7-6; cdr3_nt: TGTGCCAGCAGCTCGATGTCAGGGGGAAATCAGCCCCAGCATTTT; cdr3_aa: CASSSMSGGNQPQHF
cdr3_length: 11; j_call: TRBJ1-6; d_call: -; clone_size: -; v_call: TRBV20-1; cdr3_nt: TGCAGTGCTAGGGGTATTTCACCCCTCCACTTT; cdr3_aa: CSARGISPLHF
cdr3_length: 13; j_call: TRBJ2-7; d_call: -; clone_size: few; v_call: TRBV6-5; cdr3_nt: TGTGCCAGCAGTTACTCGTTCCGCTACGAGCAGTACTTC; cdr3_aa: CASSYSFRYEQYF